The TCR beta chain under discussion was sequenced for a study of CD4 T cell repertoires in COVID-19. Repertoires were generated with immunoSEQ multiplex PCR, while TCRdb's copy carries only in-frame clones and drops some. The sample lists over 75,000 clones; around 82% were seen once. Mild-to-severe COVID-19 survivors were the donors. Sequencing was done directly on freshly isolated, uncultured memory T cells. The CDR3 runs to 14 residues. Unmatched junction bases numbered 8, after V lost 8 bases and J lost 2 bases. Per germline, CDR1 MDHEN and CDR2 SYDVKM. This TCR came from a human donor who had COVID-19. The sequenced sample was CD4+ T cells from peripheral blood, obtained after recovery from COVID-19. V usage is TRBV28 and J usage is TRBJ2-7; 8 bases match TRBD2. The CDR3 DNA follows: TGTGCCAGCGGGACTAGAGGGGGACCCTACGAGCAGTACTTC. Protein sequence: CASGTRGGPYEQYF. The full variable domain, its missing parts supplied by reference TRBV28 and TRBJ2-7, is DVKVTQSSRYLVKRTGEKVFLECVQDMDHENMFWYRQDPGLGLRLIYFSYDVKMKEKGDIPEGYSVSREKKERFSLILESASTNQTSMYLCASGTRGGPYEQYFGPGTRLTVT.